This T cell receptor (beta chain) stems from a study of OX40 agonist ivuxolimab in advanced cancers. Study at large: Males comprised around 78% of the group, whose mean age was roughly 60 years (range roughly 23 to 90). General study results and limits: Dosing at 0.1 to 3.0 mg/kg was accompanied by clonal expansion of CD4+ and CD8+ blood T cells by week 6.

A remark on this clone: Its antigen is as yet unknown.

The data were produced by immunoSEQ multiplex PCR, yet TCRdb's version contains in-frame clones alone and is incomplete. Of more than 60,000 clones listed, about 88% were seen once; the top ten hold roughly 1.3%. Between the trimmed V and J ends, which lost 5 bases and 7 bases, there was a span of 14 bases. CDR3 size: 14 residues. CDR1 and CDR2 from the germline V gene are SEHNR and FQNEAQ (reference sequence). The sequences come from CD4+ or CD8+ T cells sorted from blood, collected in a trial of the OX40 agonist ivuxolimab. This TCR was recovered from an adult with an advanced solid tumor such as melanoma, head and neck, liver or kidney cancer. The chain couples TRBV7-9 to TRBJ1-4; D not resolved. The CDR3 nucleotides read TGTGCCAGCAGCCCTTCCTATCTGGGTGAAAAACTGTTTTTT. Translated: CASSPSYLGEKLFF.